This TCR beta chain was retrieved from a study of cytomegalovirus exposure and HLA in healthy donors. Findings and limits, study-wide: TCR beta V segments were, for the most part, productive about 87% or about 30% of the time in an earlier analysis.

V was clipped by 0 bases and J by 4 bases, with 12 bases between them. This CDR3 is built from 15 residues. CDR1 and CDR2 (germline): SNHLY, FYNNEI. A note on this clone: Its antigen is still unknown.

PCR amplification relied on 60 Vbeta primers (plus 13 Jbeta primers). Sequenced by immunoSEQ multiplex PCR; TCRdb stores in-frame clones only, minus some. The sample yields around 160,000 clones, 55% to 80% seen once. The receptor comes from a woman younger than 35 in good health and CMV-seropositive. Sequenced sample: PBMCs. V is TRBV2 and J is TRBJ1-2; D gene unclear. CDR3 nucleotide sequence: TGTGCCAGCAGTGAAGCGCTTTATCGGGGCTATGGCTACACCTTC. Amino acids: CASSEALYRGYGYTF.